This TCR beta chain was identified in a study of blood T cell repertoires in COVID-19. Study overall: From the United States, Italy and Spain came samples of acute and convalescent COVID-19. Nucleic acid was either cDNA or gDNA, and it came from T cells, B-cell-depleted T cells, or PBMCs.

The assay was immunoSEQ multiplex PCR, and TCRdb's table has in-frame clones only and misses some. The sample shows fewer than 250,000 clones, around 83% of them seen only once. V was clipped by 4 bases and J by 7 bases; unmatched bases: 7. The V gene's germline CDR1 is SGHTA and CDR2 FQGNSA. This CDR3 contains 14 residues. Input material: peripheral blood. This clonotype originated in a woman aged 45 to 65 with acute or convalescent COVID-19. V and J are TRBV7-2 and TRBJ1-2; 9 bases are a match to TRBD1. CDR3 nucleotides: TGTGCCAGCAGCTCTACCGGGACAGGGACTGGCTACACCTTC. Translating gives CASSSTGTGTGYTF.